This T cell receptor beta chain derives from a study of OX40 agonist ivuxolimab in advanced cancers. Describing the broader study: The costimulatory receptor OX40 (CD134) was targeted by ivuxolimab, a fully human IgG2 agonistic monoclonal antibody. Intravenous ivuxolimab was administered to patients every 2 weeks at six dose levels: 0.01, 0.1, 0.3, 1.5, 3 and 10 mg/kg. Of the 50 to 55 dose-escalation patients, hepatocellular carcinoma was present in around 20, melanoma in roughly 15, renal cell carcinoma in 9 and head and neck cancer in 9. In the dose-escalation cohort, around four fifths of patients were male, and the mean age was roughly 60 years with a range of about 20 to 79. Patients were allowed to have had prior anti-PD-1, anti-PD-L1 or anti-CTLA-4 therapy, and approximately 40% of the dose-escalation patients had previously received checkpoint inhibitors. Three dose-escalation patients achieved partial responses, one with hepatocellular carcinoma and two with cutaneous melanoma. Peripheral TCRbeta sequencing aimed to test whether ivuxolimab altered TCR sequence diversity and caused clonal T-cell expansion. The paper describes the monotherapy dose-escalation part (N = 52 patients) of the phase I trial of ivuxolimab.

Of note for this clone: The antigen it binds to is not known. Base quality data are lacking; no much larger clone is found one base away.

To sequence the TCRbeta CDR3 region, genomic DNA was isolated from the sorted cells. The immunoSEQ Assay was used for sequencing of TCRbeta CDR3 regions. Not all clones reach the TCRdb copy of this immuneACCESS table, which keeps in-frame sequences only. Checked studies attribute under half of the gap to unresolved V genes and leave the rest unexplained. The sample records roughly 56,000 clones, 84% of which are singletons. Approximately 4.4% of the sample lies in the top ten. The V and J ends are trimmed by 2 bases and 0 bases, leaving 9 bases between them. The germline V gene (reference sequence) gives CDR1 as SGHNT and CDR2 as YYREEE. There are 15 amino acids in the CDR3, from cysteine to phenylalanine inclusive. CDR3 DNA only is kept here, 45 bases in frame from base 1. Results the study describes overall, beyond this receptor: Low levels of normalized T-cell clonal expansion were also shown by some nonresponding patients. In the 0.1-3.0 mg/kg groups, partial responders had among the lowest normalized peripheral clonal expansion, particularly in CD8+ T cells. After ivuxolimab, CD8+ T cells had more expanded clones than CD4+ T cells on average. Antigen specificity was not determined for the clonally expanded peripheral T cells. Clonal expansion of both CD4+ and CD8+ blood T cells was observed from baseline to week 6 at doses 0.1 to 3.0 mg/kg.

Patients with autoimmune disease history or receiving systemic immunosuppression were excluded from the trial. Peripheral blood for TCR sequencing was drawn from every dose cohort at baseline, at cycle 4 day 1 and at cycle 7 day 1. The samples were taken from a phase I, first-in-human, multicenter, open-label dose-escalation trial of ivuxolimab. Adults with locally advanced or metastatic melanoma, renal cell carcinoma, hepatocellular carcinoma or head and neck squamous cell carcinoma were enrolled in the trial. Before TCR sequencing, CD4+ T cells and CD8+ T cells were sorted from peripheral blood as separate populations.

The TCR sequence derives from an adult with an advanced solid tumor such as melanoma, head and neck, liver or kidney cancer. The sequencing used CD4+ or CD8+ T cells sorted from blood, collected in a trial of the OX40 agonist ivuxolimab. The rearrangement combines TRBV5-4 with TRBJ2-1; the D gene remains uncertain. The CDR3 is CASSFDTNSYNEQFF. Here is the DNA: TGTGCCAGCAGCTTCGACACGAACTCCTACAATGAGCAGTTCTTC.